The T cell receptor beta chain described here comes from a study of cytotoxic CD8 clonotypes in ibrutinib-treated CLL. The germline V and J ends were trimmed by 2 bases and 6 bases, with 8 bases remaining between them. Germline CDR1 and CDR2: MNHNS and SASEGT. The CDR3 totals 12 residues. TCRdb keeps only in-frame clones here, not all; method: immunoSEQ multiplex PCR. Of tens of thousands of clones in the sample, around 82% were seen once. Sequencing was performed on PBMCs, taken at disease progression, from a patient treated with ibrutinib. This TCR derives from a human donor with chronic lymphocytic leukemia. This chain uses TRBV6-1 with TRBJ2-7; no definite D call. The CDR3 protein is CASSESNREQYF. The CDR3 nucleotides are TGTGCCAGCAGTGAATCAAATCGCGAGCAGTACTTC.